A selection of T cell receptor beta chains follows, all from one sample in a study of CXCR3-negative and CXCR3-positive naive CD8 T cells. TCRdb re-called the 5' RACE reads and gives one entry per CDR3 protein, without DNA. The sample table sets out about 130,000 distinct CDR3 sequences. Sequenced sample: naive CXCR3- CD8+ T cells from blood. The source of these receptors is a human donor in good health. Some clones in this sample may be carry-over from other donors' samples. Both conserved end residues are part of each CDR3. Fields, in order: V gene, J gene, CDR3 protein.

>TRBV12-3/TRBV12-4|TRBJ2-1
CASSPRENHGNEQFF
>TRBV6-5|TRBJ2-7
CASSRPGHYEQYF
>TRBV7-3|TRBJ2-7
CASSSEGESGSYEQYF
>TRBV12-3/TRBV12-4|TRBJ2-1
CASSLGLAGPYNEQFF
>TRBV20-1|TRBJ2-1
CSAREDSYNEQFF
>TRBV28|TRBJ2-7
CASSWDSLNEQYF
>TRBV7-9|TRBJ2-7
CASSPPTSRLYEQYF
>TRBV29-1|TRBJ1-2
CSVVGSYGESENGYTF
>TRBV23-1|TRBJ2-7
CASSPYRLLTSGGSYEQYF
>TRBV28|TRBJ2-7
CASSPDRYSYEQYF
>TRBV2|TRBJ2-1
CASSGSLDMVIPSSYNEQFF
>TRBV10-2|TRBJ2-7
CASGDGYEQYF
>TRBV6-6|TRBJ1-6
CASSYSGREGWGSPLHF
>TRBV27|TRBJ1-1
CASSWGRDTEAFF
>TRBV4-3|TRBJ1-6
CASSPETVWPDNSPLHF
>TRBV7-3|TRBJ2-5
CASSEGLALQETQYF
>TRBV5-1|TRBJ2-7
CASSLKGQGYEQYF
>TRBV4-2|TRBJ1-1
CASSQDPGGNTEAFF